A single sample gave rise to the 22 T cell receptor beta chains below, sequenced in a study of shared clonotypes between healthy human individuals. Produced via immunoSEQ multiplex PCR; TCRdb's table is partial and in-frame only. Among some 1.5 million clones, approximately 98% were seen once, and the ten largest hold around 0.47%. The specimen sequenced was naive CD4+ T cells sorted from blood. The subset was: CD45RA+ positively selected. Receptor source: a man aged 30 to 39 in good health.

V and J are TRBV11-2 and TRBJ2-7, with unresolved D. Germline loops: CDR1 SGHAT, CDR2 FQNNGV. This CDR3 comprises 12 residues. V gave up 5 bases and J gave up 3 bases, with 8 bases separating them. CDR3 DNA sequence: TGTGCCAGCAGCCCCGGACGCTACGAGCAGTACTTC. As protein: CASSPGRYEQYF.

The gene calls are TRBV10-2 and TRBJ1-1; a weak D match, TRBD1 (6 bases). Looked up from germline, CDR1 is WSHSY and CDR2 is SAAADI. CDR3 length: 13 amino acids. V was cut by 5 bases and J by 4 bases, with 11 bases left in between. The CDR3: CASSQGTFTEAFF. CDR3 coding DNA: TGCGCCAGCAGTCAGGGGACATTCACTGAAGCTTTCTTT.

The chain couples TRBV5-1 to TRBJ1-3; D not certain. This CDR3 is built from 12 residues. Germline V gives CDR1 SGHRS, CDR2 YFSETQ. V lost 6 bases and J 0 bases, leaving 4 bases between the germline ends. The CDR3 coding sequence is TGCGCCAGCAAGGACTCTGGAAACACCATATATTTT. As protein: CASKDSGNTIYF. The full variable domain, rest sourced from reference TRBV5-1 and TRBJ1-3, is KAGVTQTPRYLIKTRGQQVTLSCSPISGHRSVSWYQQTPGQGLQFLFEYFSETQRNKGNFPGRFSGRQFSNSRSEMNVSTLELGDSALYLCASKDSGNTIYFGEGSWLTVV.

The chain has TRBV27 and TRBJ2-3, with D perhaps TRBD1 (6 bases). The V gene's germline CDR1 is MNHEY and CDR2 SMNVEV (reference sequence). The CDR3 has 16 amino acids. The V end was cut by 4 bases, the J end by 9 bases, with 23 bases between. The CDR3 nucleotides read TGTGCCAGCAGTTCACTCAGGGGCCTCACGCCGGGGACGCAGTATTTT. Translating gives CASSSLRGLTPGTQYF.

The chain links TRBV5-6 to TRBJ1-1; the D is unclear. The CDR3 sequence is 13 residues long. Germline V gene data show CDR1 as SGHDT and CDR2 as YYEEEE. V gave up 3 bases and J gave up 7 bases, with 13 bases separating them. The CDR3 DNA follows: TGTGCCAGCAGCTATTCCTCAGGCCTTGAAGCTTTCTTT. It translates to CASSYSSGLEAFF.

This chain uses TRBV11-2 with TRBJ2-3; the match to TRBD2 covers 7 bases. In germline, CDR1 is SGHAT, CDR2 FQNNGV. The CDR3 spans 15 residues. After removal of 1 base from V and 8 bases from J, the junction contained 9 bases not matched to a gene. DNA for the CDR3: TGTGCCAGCAGCTTAGGGCGGTCCTCGGGGGGTACGCAGTATTTT. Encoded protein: CASSLGRSSGGTQYF.

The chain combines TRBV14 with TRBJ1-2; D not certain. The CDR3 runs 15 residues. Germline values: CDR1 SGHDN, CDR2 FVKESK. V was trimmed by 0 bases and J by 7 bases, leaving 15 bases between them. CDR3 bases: TGTGCCAGCAGCCAAGAAGGCCTAAGTAACAGTGGCTACACCTTC. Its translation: CASSQEGLSNSGYTF. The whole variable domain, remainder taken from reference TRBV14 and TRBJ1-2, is EAGVTQFPSHSVIEKGQTVTLRCDPISGHDNLYWYRRVMGKEIKFLLHFVKESKQDESGMPNNRFLAERTGGTYSTLKVQPAELEDSGVYFCASSQEGLSNSGYTFGSGTRLTVV.

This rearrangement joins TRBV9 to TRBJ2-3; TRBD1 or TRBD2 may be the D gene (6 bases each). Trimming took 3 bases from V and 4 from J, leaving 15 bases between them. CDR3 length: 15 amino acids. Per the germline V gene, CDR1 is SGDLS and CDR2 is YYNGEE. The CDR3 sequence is CASSARGPRADTQYF. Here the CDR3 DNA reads TGTGCCAGCAGCGCCCGGGGGCCCCGGGCAGATACGCAGTATTTT. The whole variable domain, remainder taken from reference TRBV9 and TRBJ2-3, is DSGVTQTPKHLITATGQRVTLRCSPRSGDLSVYWYQQSLDQGLQFLIQYYNGEERAKGNILERFSAQQFPDLHSELNLSSLELGDSALYFCASSARGPRADTQYFGPGTRLTVL.

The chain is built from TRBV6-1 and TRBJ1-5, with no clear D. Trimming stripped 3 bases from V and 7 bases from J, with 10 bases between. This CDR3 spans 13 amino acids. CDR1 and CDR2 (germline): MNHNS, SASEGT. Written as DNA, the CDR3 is TGTGCCAGCAGTGACACCCTAGGGCAGCCCCAGCATTTT. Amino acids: CASSDTLGQPQHF.

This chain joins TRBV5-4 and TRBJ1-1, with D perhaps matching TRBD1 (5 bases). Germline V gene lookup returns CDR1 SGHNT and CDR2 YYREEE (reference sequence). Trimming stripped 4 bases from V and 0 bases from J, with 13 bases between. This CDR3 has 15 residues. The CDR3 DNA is TGTGCCAGCAGCAGGCAACCACAGGTGAACACTGAAGCTTTCTTT. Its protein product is CASSRQPQVNTEAFF.

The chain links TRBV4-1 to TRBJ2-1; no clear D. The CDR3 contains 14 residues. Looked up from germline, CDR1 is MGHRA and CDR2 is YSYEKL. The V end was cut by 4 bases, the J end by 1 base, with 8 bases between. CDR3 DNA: TGCGCCAGCAGCCCTCGGGCGTCCTACAATGAGCAGTTCTTC. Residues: CASSPRASYNEQFF.

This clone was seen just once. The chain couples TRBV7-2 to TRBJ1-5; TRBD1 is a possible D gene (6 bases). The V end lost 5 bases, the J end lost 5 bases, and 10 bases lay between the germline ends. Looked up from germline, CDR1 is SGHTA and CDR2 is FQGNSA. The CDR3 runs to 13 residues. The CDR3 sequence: CASSRDTDQPQHF. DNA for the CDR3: TGTGCCAGCAGCCGGGACACCGATCAGCCCCAGCATTTT.

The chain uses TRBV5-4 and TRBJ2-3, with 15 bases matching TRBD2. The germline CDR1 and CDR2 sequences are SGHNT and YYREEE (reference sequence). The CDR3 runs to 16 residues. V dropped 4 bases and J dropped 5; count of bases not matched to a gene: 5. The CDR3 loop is CASSPGTSGRLDTQYF. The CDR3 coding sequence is TGTGCCAGCAGCCCCGGGACTAGCGGGAGGCTAGATACGCAGTATTTT.

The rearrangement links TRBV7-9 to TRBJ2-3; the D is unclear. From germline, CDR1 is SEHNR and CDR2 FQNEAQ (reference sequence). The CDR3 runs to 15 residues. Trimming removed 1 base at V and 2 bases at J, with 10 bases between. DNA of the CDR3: TGTGCCAGCAGCTTAGTGGACGGAGACACAGATACGCAGTATTTT. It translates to CASSLVDGDTDTQYF.

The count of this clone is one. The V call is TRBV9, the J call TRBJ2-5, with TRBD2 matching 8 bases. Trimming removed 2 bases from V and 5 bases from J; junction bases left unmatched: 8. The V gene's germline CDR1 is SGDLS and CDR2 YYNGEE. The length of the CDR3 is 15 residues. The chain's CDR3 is CASSVKAGVVETQYF. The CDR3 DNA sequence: TGTGCCAGCAGCGTCAAAGCGGGAGTAGTGGAGACCCAGTACTTC.

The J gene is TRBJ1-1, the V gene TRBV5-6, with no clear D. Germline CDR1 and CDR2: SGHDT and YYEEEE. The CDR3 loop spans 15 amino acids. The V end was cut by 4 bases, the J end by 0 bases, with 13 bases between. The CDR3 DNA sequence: TGTGCCAGCAGCCCCCCGGACGGTTTGAACACTGAAGCTTTCTTT. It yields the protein CASSPPDGLNTEAFF.

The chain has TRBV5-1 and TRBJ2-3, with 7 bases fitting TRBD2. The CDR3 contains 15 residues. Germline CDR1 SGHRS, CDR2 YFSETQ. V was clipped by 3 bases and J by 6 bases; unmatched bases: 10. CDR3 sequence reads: CASSSGLLGSDTQYF. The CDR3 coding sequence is TGCGCCAGCAGCTCGGGACTACTAGGATCCGATACGCAGTATTTT.

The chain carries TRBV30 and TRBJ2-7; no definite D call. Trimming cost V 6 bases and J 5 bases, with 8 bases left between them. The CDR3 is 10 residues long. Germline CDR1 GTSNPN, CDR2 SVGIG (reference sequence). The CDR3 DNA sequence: TGTGCCTGTGAGTGGCACGAGCAGTACTTC. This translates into CACEWHEQYF.

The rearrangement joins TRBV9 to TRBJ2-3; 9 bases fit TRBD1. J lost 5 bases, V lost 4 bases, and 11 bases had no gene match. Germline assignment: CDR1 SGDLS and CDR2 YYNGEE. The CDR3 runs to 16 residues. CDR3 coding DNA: TGTGCCAGCAGCCAGAGACAGGGGGACTTGAGAGATACGCAGTATTTT. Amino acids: CASSQRQGDLRDTQYF.

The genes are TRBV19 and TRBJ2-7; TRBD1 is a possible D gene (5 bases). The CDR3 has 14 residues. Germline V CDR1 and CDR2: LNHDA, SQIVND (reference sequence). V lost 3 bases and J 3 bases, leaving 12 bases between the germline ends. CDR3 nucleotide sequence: TGTGCCAGTAGTATTCGAGACAGTTACTACGAGCAGTACTTC. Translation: CASSIRDSYYEQYF.

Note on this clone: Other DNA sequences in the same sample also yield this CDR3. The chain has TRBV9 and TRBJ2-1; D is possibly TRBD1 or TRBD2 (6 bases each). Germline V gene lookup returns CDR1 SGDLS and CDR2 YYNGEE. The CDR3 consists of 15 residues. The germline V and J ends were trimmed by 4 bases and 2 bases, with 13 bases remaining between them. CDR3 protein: CASSPGGGPYNEQFF. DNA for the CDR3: TGTGCCAGCAGCCCCGGAGGGGGGCCCTACAATGAGCAGTTCTTC.

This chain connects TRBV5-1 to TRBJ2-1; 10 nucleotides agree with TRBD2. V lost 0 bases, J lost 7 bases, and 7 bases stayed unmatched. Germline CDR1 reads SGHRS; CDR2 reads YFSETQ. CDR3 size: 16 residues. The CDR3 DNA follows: TGCGCCAGCAGCTTGGCAGTAGCGGGAGGTGGAAATGAGCAGTTCTTC. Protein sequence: CASSLAVAGGGNEQFF.